The 5 T cell receptor beta chains below all came from one sample that was sequenced in a study of Ad26.COV2.S vaccination and SARS-CoV-2 variants. TCRdb keeps only in-frame clones here, not all; method: immunoSEQ multiplex PCR. Here the sample spans fewer than 400,000 clones, roughly nine tenths being singletons. Treatment meaning: some 20 received Ad26.COV2.S at low or high dose, single or two shots; 5 received placebo; per-sample allocation not given. Samples analyzed were those drawn on day 63 after the first vaccine or placebo injection. Sequenced material: peripheral blood, taken in a trial of Ad26.COV2.S vaccine versus placebo. Receptors were obtained from a person aged 18-65 years who received the Ad26.COV2.S COVID-19 vaccine or a placebo.

The V gene is TRBV15, the J gene TRBJ1-5; the D is unclear. Germline CDR1 is LNHNV and CDR2 is YYDKDF (reference sequence). The CDR3 covers 15 residues. The V gene lost 6 bases and the J gene lost 0 bases, with 12 bases spanning the gap. DNA of the CDR3: TGTGCCACCAGTTATGCAGATTATAGCAATCAGCCCCAGCATTTT. Its translation is CATSYADYSNQPQHF. Variable domain in full (rest from reference TRBV15 and TRBJ1-5): DAMVIQNPRYQVTQFGKPVTLSCSQTLNHNVMYWYQQKSSQAPKLLFHYYDKDFNNEADTPDNFQSRRPNTSFCFLDIRSPGLGDTAMYLCATSYADYSNQPQHFGDGTRLSIL.

Note on this clone: This specimen includes other DNA sequences encoding the same CDR3. This chain links TRBV6-6 with TRBJ1-1; no reliable D call. CDR1 MNHNY and CDR2 SVGAGI come from the germline V gene (reference sequence). This CDR3 spans 11 amino acids. V shed 5 bases and J shed 2 bases, with 3 bases lying between them. The CDR3 loop reads CASSPNTEAFF. For the CDR3, the DNA is TGTGCCAGCAGTCCAAACACTGAAGCTTTCTTT.

This clone was counted a few times. The V gene is TRBV6-6, the J gene TRBJ1-2; no definite D call. This CDR3 region has 10 residues. Trimming left V 6 bases short and J 6 bases short, with 5 bases between. From germline, CDR1 is MNHNY and CDR2 SVGAGI (reference sequence). DNA for the CDR3: TGTGCCAGCAGCCAGGATGGCTACACCTTC. Its protein product is CASSQDGYTF.

This rearrangement joins TRBV11-2 to TRBJ2-7, with D perhaps being TRBD1 or TRBD2 (5 bases each). Germline V gene data show CDR1 as SGHAT and CDR2 as FQNNGV. CDR3 size: 11 residues. The ends were cut back, 6 bases at V and 6 bases at J, with 9 bases in the middle. The CDR3 region has the DNA TGTGCCAGCAGGGGACCGGGCGAGCAGTACGTC. As protein: CASRGPGEQYV.

This clone was counted once. The rearrangement links TRBV3-1 (or the pseudogene TRBV3-2) to TRBJ2-3, with D hard to call. CDR1 is LGHDT, CDR2 YNNKEL, per germline (reference sequence). V dropped 0 bases and J dropped 0 bases, with 16 bases sitting between them. The length of the CDR3 is 18 residues. The CDR3 spells CASSQDFGRLTSTDTQYF. The CDR3 DNA is TGTGCCAGCAGCCAAGATTTTGGTCGGCTCACTAGCACAGATACGCAGTATTTT.